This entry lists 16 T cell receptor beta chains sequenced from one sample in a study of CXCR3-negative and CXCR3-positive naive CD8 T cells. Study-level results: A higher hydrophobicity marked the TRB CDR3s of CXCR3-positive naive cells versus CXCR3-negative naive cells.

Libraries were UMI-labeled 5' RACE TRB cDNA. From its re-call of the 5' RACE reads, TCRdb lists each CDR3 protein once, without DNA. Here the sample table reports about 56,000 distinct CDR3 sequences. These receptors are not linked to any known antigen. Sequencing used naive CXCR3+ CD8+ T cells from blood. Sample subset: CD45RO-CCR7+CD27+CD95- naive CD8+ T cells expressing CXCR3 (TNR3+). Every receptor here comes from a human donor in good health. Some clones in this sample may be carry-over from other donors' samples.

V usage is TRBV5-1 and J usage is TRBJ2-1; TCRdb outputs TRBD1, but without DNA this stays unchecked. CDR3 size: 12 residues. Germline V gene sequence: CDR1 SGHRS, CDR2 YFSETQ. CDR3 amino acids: CASSPVLGEQFF.

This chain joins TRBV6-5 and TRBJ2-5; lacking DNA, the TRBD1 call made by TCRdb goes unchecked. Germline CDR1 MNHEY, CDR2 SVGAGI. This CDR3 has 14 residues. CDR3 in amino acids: CASSSTPPGETQYF.

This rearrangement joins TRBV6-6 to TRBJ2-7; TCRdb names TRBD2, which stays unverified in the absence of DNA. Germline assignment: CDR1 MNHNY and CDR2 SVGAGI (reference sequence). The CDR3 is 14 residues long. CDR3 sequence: CASSYLSGPYEQYF.

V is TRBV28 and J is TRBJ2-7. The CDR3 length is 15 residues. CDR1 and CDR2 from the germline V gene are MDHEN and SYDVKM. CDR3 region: CASSLLTGNSYEQYF.

The CDR3 loop is CSAREWDYGYTF. The V gene is TRBV20-1, the J gene TRBJ1-2. The germline V gene has CDR1 DFQATT and CDR2 SNEGSKA (reference sequence). The CDR3 runs to 12 residues.

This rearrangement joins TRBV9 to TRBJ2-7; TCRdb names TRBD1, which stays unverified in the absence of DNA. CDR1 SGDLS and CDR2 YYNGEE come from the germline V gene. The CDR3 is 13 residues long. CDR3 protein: CASSAGQGSEQYF.

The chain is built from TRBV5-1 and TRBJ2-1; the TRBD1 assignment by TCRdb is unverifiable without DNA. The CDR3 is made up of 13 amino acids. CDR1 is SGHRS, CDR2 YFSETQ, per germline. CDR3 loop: CASSLTGHNEQFF.

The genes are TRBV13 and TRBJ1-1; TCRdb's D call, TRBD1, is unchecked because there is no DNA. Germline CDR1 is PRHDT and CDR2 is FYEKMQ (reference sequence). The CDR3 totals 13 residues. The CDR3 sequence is CASSVGTVTEAFF. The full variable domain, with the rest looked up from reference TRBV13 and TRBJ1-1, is AAGVIQSPRHLIKEKRETATLKCYPIPRHDTVYWYQQGPGQDPQFLISFYEKMQSDKGSIPDRFSAQQFSDYHSELNMSSLELGDSALYFCASSVGTVTEAFFGQGTRLTVV.

The CDR3 sequence is CASSLEGTVGEQYF. The chain links TRBV7-9 to TRBJ2-7; lacking DNA, the TRBD1 call made by TCRdb goes unchecked. The CDR3 consists of 14 residues. Germline V gene lookup returns CDR1 SEHNR and CDR2 FQNEAQ (reference sequence).

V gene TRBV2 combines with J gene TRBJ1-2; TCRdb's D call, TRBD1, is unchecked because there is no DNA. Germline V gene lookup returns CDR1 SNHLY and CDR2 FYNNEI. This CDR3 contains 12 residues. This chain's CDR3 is CARQGTNYGYTF. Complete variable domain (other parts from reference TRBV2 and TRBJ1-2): EPEVTQTPSHQVTQMGQEVILRCVPISNHLYFYWYRQILGQKVEFLVSFYNNEISEKSEIFDDQFSVERPDGSNFTLKIRSTKLEDSAMYFCARQGTNYGYTFGSGTRLTVV.

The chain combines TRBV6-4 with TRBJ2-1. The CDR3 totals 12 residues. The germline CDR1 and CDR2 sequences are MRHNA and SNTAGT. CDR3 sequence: CASSDGYNEQFF.

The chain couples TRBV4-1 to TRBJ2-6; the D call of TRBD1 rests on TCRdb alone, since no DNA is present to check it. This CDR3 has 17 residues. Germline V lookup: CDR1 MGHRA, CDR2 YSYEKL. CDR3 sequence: CASSQEQGASGANVLTF.

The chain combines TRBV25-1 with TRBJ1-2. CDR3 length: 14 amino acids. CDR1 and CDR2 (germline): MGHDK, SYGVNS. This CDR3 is CASSVSGSNYGYTF.

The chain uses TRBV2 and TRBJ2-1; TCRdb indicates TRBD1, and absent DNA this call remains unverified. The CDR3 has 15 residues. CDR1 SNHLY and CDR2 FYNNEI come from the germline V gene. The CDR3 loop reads CAKERGQASYNEQFF.

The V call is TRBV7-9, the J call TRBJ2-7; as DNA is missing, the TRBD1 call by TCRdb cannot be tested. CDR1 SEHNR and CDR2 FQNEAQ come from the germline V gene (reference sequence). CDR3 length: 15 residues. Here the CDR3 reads CASSSGDRDPYEQYF.

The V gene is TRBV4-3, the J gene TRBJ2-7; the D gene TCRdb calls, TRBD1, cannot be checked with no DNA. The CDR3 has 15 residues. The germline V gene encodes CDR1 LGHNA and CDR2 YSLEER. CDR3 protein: CASSPSTGEPYEQYF.